This T cell receptor beta chain comes out of a study of immune evolution from preneoplasia to lung adenocarcinoma. TCRdb keeps only in-frame clones here, not all; method: immunoSEQ multiplex PCR. There are 6,000 or so clones in the sample; about 72% occur only once, and about 12% lies in the top ten. The CDR3 has 17 amino acids. V gave up 1 base and J gave up 1 base, with 17 bases separating them. CDR1 is SGHAT and CDR2 is FQNNGV in the germline V gene. The chain carries TRBV11-2 and TRBJ2-7; no firm D call. The material sequenced was FFPE minimally invasive lung adenocarcinoma tissue. The clonotype was recovered from a person in their 70s with lung adenocarcinoma. CDR3 residues: CASSLAATASPSYEQYF. CDR3 DNA sequence: TGTGCCAGCAGCTTAGCCGCAACAGCGAGCCCTTCCTACGAGCAGTACTTC.